This T cell receptor (beta chain) was recorded in a study of T cell repertoires in cytomegalovirus infection. TCRdb ran MiXCR on the reads and lists one entry per CDR3 protein. The data contain about 740,000 distinct CDR3 sequences, less than 40% of them singletons. A note on this clonotype: The antigen remains undetermined.

Points from the study as a whole: Cumulated frequencies of public TCR beta families served to identify carriers of CMV plus the relevant HLA. The response measured ex vivo was dominated by TCR beta clonotypes (HLA-C-restricted and CMV-specific).

Germline CDR1 and CDR2: MDHEN and SYDVKM. V lost 6 bases and J lost 2; bases outside the gene matches: 11. The CDR3 is 16 amino acids. The source is a human donor in good health (CMV status not recorded). Some clones in this sample may be carry-over from other donors' samples. This chain joins TRBV28 and TRBJ2-7; 9 bases are shared with TRBD2. The sequenced sample was PBMCs. CDR3 sequence (DNA): TGTGCCAGCAGCTCCTCCAGCGGGGGGAGCGCCTACGAGCAGTACTTC. Residues: CASSSSSGGSAYEQYF.